The present entry profiles one T cell receptor (beta chain) with its context. What it binds is unknown. The data are from a study of vaccination and CD4 T cells after COVID-19. Study-wide context: The post-COVID sampling time was a median roughly 100 days after diagnosis, ranging from 35 to 161. Study conclusions and caveats: The authors identified 304 of 307 vaccine-specific clones in convalescent patients as spike mono-reactive.

Treatment given: roughly 11-day PBMC culture with coronavirus spike peptide pools or control peptides (ViraFEST assay). With 5 bases clipped from V and 0 bases from J, the junction kept 5 bases outside the gene matches. This CDR3 is 15 amino acids long. CDR1 SGHAT and CDR2 FQDESV come from the germline V gene (reference sequence). An Oncomine TCR Beta short-read assay was used to sequence the DNA from cultured CD4+ T cells. Each CDR3 protein is one row after TCRdb ran MiXCR on the PCR reads. The sample shows fewer than 18,000 distinct CDR3 sequences, under 60% of them seen only once. The sequence derives from a human donor who had recovered from COVID-19. The specimen sequenced was CD4+ T cells from blood, cultured in vitro. This chain uses TRBV11-1 with TRBJ1-1, with 8 positions matching TRBD1. CDR3 sequence (DNA): TGTGCCAGCAGCGCAAGACAGGGGATGAACACTGAAGCTTTCTTT. This encodes CASSARQGMNTEAFF.